The 28 T cell receptor beta chains below all came from one sample that was sequenced in a study of T cell responses to AZD1222 COVID-19 vaccine. TCRdb's copy holds only in-frame clones and misses some; the assay was immunoSEQ multiplex PCR. This repertoire shows 140,000 to 150,000 clones, 80% to 90% found once; its top ten account for roughly 1.5%. Sequencing was performed on peripheral blood, taken on day 0 of AZD1222 vaccination. These TCRs come from an adult in good health.

The chain couples TRBV27 to TRBJ1-3, with TRBD1 matching 7 bases. Germline V gene sequence: CDR1 MNHEY, CDR2 SMNVEV (reference sequence). V was clipped by 5 bases and J by 2 bases; unmatched bases: 3. This CDR3 is 14 amino acids long. This CDR3 reads CASSAQGAGNTIYF. CDR3 nucleotide sequence: TGTGCCAGCAGTGCTCAGGGGGCTGGAAACACCATATATTTT.

The chain employs TRBV28 and TRBJ1-4; D ambiguous. CDR1 is MDHEN and CDR2 is SYDVKM in the germline V gene. The CDR3 loop spans 11 amino acids. V shed 8 bases and J shed 10 bases, with 11 bases lying between them. This chain's CDR3 is CASSRAGKLFF. The CDR3, as DNA: TGTGCCAGCTCCCGGGCTGGAAAACTGTTTTTT.

This sequence joins TRBV4-1 and TRBJ2-7; possible D gene TRBD1, 6 bases. Trimming removed 2 bases from V and 6 bases from J, with 17 bases in between. The length of the CDR3 is 15 residues. CDR1 and CDR2 (germline): MGHRA, YSYEKL. The CDR3 protein is CASSQLQGQRSEQYF. The CDR3 DNA follows: TGCGCCAGCAGCCAACTTCAGGGGCAGAGGAGCGAGCAGTACTTC.

The chain is built from TRBV10-3 and TRBJ1-1; no clear D gene. This CDR3 spans 14 amino acids. V was pared by 3 bases and J by 3 bases, with 11 bases between. Germline CDR1 and CDR2: ENHRY and SYGVKD. The CDR3 here is CAISDPGLDTEAFF. Here the CDR3 DNA reads TGTGCCATCAGTGACCCGGGGTTGGACACTGAAGCTTTCTTT.

The chain links TRBV10-3 to TRBJ2-7; D possibly corresponds to TRBD2 (5 bases). Per the germline V gene, CDR1 is ENHRY and CDR2 is SYGVKD. CDR3 length equals 14 residues. V gave up 2 bases and J gave up 0 bases, with 8 bases separating them. CDR3 sequence reads: CAISETGSSYEQYF. CDR3 nucleotides: TGTGCCATCAGTGAGACGGGGAGCTCCTACGAGCAGTACTTC.

The chain has TRBV28 and TRBJ2-5; unclear D gene. The CDR3 sequence is 14 residues long. From germline, CDR1 is MDHEN and CDR2 SYDVKM. V dropped 5 bases and J dropped 5 bases, with 15 bases sitting between them. The DNA for the CDR3 is TGTGCCAGCAGTATCTCCTCGAATGGGGAGACCCAGTACTTC. Residues: CASSISSNGETQYF.

The chain has TRBV2 and TRBJ1-5; 8 bases map to TRBD1. Germline CDR1 reads SNHLY; CDR2 reads FYNNEI. CDR3 length equals 20 residues. V lost 5 bases, J lost 1 base, and 19 bases stayed unmatched. The CDR3 sequence is CASSFDPDRVGITSNQPQHF. The CDR3 DNA follows: TGTGCCAGCAGTTTCGACCCGGACAGGGTAGGGATAACCAGCAATCAGCCCCAGCATTTT.

The chain couples TRBV14 to TRBJ2-1; TRBD1 matches at 10 bases. CDR3 length: 17 amino acids. V shed 1 base and J 10 bases; nucleotides not matched to a gene: 13. Germline V gene lookup returns CDR1 SGHDN and CDR2 FVKESK. CDR3 in amino acids: CASSQGPGQGPPEEQFF. The CDR3 nucleotides are TGTGCCAGCAGCCAAGGTCCGGGACAGGGGCCTCCAGAGGAGCAGTTCTTC.

This chain links TRBV5-5 with TRBJ2-5; D call uncertain. V was clipped by 1 base and J by 5 bases, with 6 bases between them. CDR3 length equals 12 residues. The germline V gene encodes CDR1 SGHKS and CDR2 YYEKEE (reference sequence). The CDR3 DNA reads TGTGCCAGCAGCTTGAGGGTTGAGACCCAGTACTTC. It is translated as CASSLRVETQYF.

V and J are TRBV10-2 and TRBJ1-5; 7 bases are shared with TRBD1. Germline V lookup: CDR1 WSHSY, CDR2 SAAADI. The V gene end was trimmed by 4 bases and the J gene end by 7 bases; junction bases not matched to a gene: 4. The CDR3 runs to 13 residues. The CDR3 DNA sequence: TGCGCCAGCAGTGCGGACAGGTTACAGCCCCAGCATTTT. It yields the protein CASSADRLQPQHF.

This chain connects TRBV5-1 to TRBJ1-4; D is uncertain. Germline V gene data show CDR1 as SGHRS and CDR2 as YFSETQ. V lost 0 bases, J lost 4 bases, and 7 bases lay in between. This CDR3 is 14 amino acids long. CDR3 residues: CASSLDGNNEKLFF. CDR3 bases: TGCGCCAGCAGCTTGGATGGGAATAATGAAAAACTGTTTTTT.

This clone occurred once. The chain employs TRBV11-2 and TRBJ2-3; D uncertain. V was pared by 10 bases and J by 2 bases, with 13 bases between. The CDR3 runs to 13 residues. Germline CDR1 SGHAT, CDR2 FQNNGV. DNA for the CDR3: TGTGCCACCTCAAGCAGCCCCACAGATACGCAGTATTTT. This sequence encodes CATSSSPTDTQYF.

This chain links TRBV7-8 with TRBJ2-7; TRBD2 matches at 11 bases. Germline trimming cut 10 bases from V and 2 bases from J; bases unmatched to any gene: 13. Germline assignment: CDR1 SGHVS and CDR2 FQNEAQ. The CDR3 contains 16 residues. CDR3: CAISLAGALSPYEQYF. The CDR3 DNA sequence: TGTGCCATCTCACTAGCGGGAGCGCTTAGCCCCTACGAGCAGTACTTC.

The chain joins TRBV10-3 to TRBJ2-1; 12 bases agree with TRBD2. After removal of 3 bases from V and 5 bases from J, the junction contained 2 bases not matched to a gene. Germline CDR1 ENHRY, CDR2 SYGVKD. This CDR3 is built from 15 residues. The CDR3 loop reads CAISDLAGGNNEQFF. Written as DNA, the CDR3 is TGTGCCATCAGTGATCTAGCGGGGGGGAACAATGAGCAGTTCTTC.

V is TRBV7-9 and J is TRBJ2-1; the D gene is possibly TRBD2 (5 bases). With 1 base removed from V and 8 bases from J, the gap between germline ends came to 15 bases. Germline lookup yields CDR1 SEHNR and CDR2 FQNEAQ (reference sequence). This CDR3 spans 15 amino acids. CDR3 bases: TGTGCCAGCAGCTTAGATTGGACTGACCGTGATGAGCAGTTCTTC. This translates into CASSLDWTDRDEQFF. The variable domain in full, completed from reference TRBV7-9 and TRBJ2-1, reads DTGVSQNPRHKITKRGQNVTFRCDPISEHNRLYWYRQTLGQGPEFLTYFQNEAQLEKSRLLSDRFSAERPKGSFSTLEIQRTEQGDSAMYLCASSLDWTDRDEQFFGPGTRLTVL.

The chain uses TRBV5-1 and TRBJ1-1, with D unresolved. The CDR3 loop spans 14 amino acids. Germline values: CDR1 SGHRS, CDR2 YFSETQ. V was trimmed by 5 bases and J by 1 base, leaving 12 bases between them. CDR3 in DNA: TGCGCCAGCAGGAGTTTAACGGGGAACACTGAAGCTTTCTTT. It yields the protein CASRSLTGNTEAFF.

This clone was seen once. The V gene is TRBV27, the J gene TRBJ1-5; TRBD1 aligns across 9 bases. Trimming at V came to 6 bases and at J to 5 bases, leaving 8 bases not matched to a gene. Germline assignment: CDR1 MNHEY and CDR2 SMNVEV (reference sequence). This CDR3 region has 15 residues. CDR3 sequence (DNA): TGTGCCAGCAGAGAATCGGACAGGGGTTATCAGCCCCAGCATTTT. Protein sequence: CASRESDRGYQPQHF.

The rearrangement joins TRBV14 to TRBJ1-2; D gene uncertain. The length of the CDR3 is 11 residues. The V gene's germline CDR1 is SGHDN and CDR2 FVKESK. Trimming left V 5 bases short and J 4 bases short, with 5 bases between. As DNA, the CDR3 is TGTGCCAGCAGCTCTCTCTATGGCTACACCTTC. This translates into CASSSLYGYTF.

The genes are TRBV20-1 and TRBJ1-5, with D unclear. Germline assignment: CDR1 DFQATT and CDR2 SNEGSKA (reference sequence). CDR3 length: 14 amino acids. V was shortened by 3 bases and J by 0 bases, with 9 bases between the two germline ends. DNA for the CDR3: TGCAGTGCTAGTGAGGGCTATAGCAATCAGCCCCAGCATTTT. It specifies CSASEGYSNQPQHF.

This chain links TRBV6-2 or TRBV6-3 with TRBJ1-1; unclear D gene. Germline CDR1 reads MNHEY; CDR2 reads SVGEGT. V was pared by 2 bases and J by 4 bases, with 14 bases between. The CDR3 is 15 residues long. The CDR3 sequence: CASSYPSGKSTEAFF. CDR3 DNA sequence: TGTGCCAGCAGTTACCCATCCGGGAAGAGCACTGAAGCTTTCTTT.

The V call is TRBV12-3 or TRBV12-4, the J call TRBJ1-2; D remains ambiguous. The CDR3 extends over 13 amino acids. Trimming removed 2 bases at V and 1 base at J, with 5 bases between. CDR3 protein: CASSLTLNYGYTF. DNA of the CDR3: TGTGCCAGCAGTTTAACTCTTAACTATGGCTACACCTTC.

The chain recombines TRBV6-5 with TRBJ1-4; D is possibly TRBD1 (5 bases). The CDR3 covers 14 residues. V lost 2 bases and J 6 bases, leaving 10 bases between the germline ends. Looked up from germline, CDR1 is MNHEY and CDR2 is SVGAGI. The CDR3 DNA reads TGTGCCAGCAGTTACGGGACCCGGCATGAAAAACTGTTTTTT. Translating it yields CASSYGTRHEKLFF.

This chain connects TRBV6-1 to TRBJ1-4; possible D gene TRBD1, 6 bases. Germline V gives CDR1 MNHNS, CDR2 SASEGT. The CDR3 runs 15 residues. The V end lost 5 bases, the J end lost 8 bases, and 18 bases lay between the germline ends. The DNA for the CDR3 is TGTGCCAGCAGTACCACGGCGACAGGAGGCGAAAAACTGTTTTTT. It encodes CASSTTATGGEKLFF.

This rearrangement joins TRBV7-6 to TRBJ1-4; TRBD1 aligns across 9 bases. The length of the CDR3 is 16 residues. Looked up from germline, CDR1 is SGHVS and CDR2 is FNYEAQ. J gave up 5 bases and V 5 bases, and 9 bases lay outside the gene matches. As DNA, the CDR3 is TGTGCCAGCAGCCCACCTGGGACAGGGCGAAATGAAAAACTGTTTTTT. It codes for CASSPPGTGRNEKLFF.

This chain joins TRBV11-1 and TRBJ2-4; D not resolved. The CDR3 spans 16 residues. Trimming shortened V by 5 bases and J by 0 bases, and 14 bases separated the two germline ends. Germline V gene data show CDR1 as SGHAT and CDR2 as FQDESV (reference sequence). For the CDR3, the DNA is TGTGCCAGCAGCCTGGACCTACATCTAGCCAAAAACATTCAGTACTTC. It translates to CASSLDLHLAKNIQYF.

The chain combines TRBV18 with TRBJ2-1; no firm D call. The V end was cut by 0 bases, the J end by 2 bases, with 11 bases between. Germline CDR1 KGHSH, CDR2 LQKENI. The CDR3 has 16 amino acids. The CDR3 spells CASSPPKTATYNEQFF. In DNA, the CDR3 is TGTGCCAGCTCACCACCGAAAACAGCTACCTACAATGAGCAGTTCTTC.

This chain connects TRBV28 to TRBJ1-5, with D unclear. From germline, CDR1 is MDHEN and CDR2 SYDVKM. Trimming stripped 4 bases from V and 3 bases from J, with 19 bases between. This CDR3 comprises 17 residues. The CDR3 region has the DNA TGTGCCAGCAGTTCGAGGGTGGAGGTGGTAAACAATCAGCCCCAGCATTTT. This encodes CASSSRVEVVNNQPQHF.

The rearrangement links TRBV3-1 (or the pseudogene TRBV3-2) to TRBJ2-7; D is undetermined. Germline V lookup: CDR1 LGHDT, CDR2 YNNKEL (reference sequence). The ends were cut back, 4 bases at V and 5 bases at J, with 9 bases in the middle. The CDR3 has 12 residues. The CDR3 coding sequence is TGTGCCAGCAGCCCCGTGGGTAACGAGCAGTACTTC. It is translated as CASSPVGNEQYF.